This TCR beta chain emerged from a study of T cell responses to AZD1222 COVID-19 vaccine. Points from the study as a whole: Donors were largely white British and mainly female; clonal diversity was possibly underestimated. An increase in Spike-specific TCR breadth and depth was observed after two AZD1222 doses. Unmutated variant regions reportedly attract nearly half of all spike-specific TCRs.

For this clone: Its antigen is undetermined.

Sequencing was performed with immunoSEQ multiplex PCR; in TCRdb, only in-frame clones are kept and a portion is missing. The data hold more than 85,000 clones, with 70% to 90% observed a single time. Per the germline V gene, CDR1 is SGHTA and CDR2 is FQGNSA. The CDR3 has 14 residues. V lost 1 base, J lost 12 bases, and 7 bases stayed unmatched. The chain carries TRBV7-2 and TRBJ1-4; 8 bases are a match to TRBD1. The material was peripheral blood, obtained on day 0 of MenACWY control vaccination. The source is an adult in good health. CDR3 loop: CASSLVQGAGELFF. CDR3 sequence (DNA): TGTGCCAGCAGCTTAGTTCAGGGGGCAGGGGAACTGTTTTTT. Drawing the rest from reference TRBV7-2 and TRBJ1-4, the complete variable domain is GAGVSQSPSNKVTEKGKDVELRCDPISGHTALYWYRQSLGQGLEFLIYFQGNSAPDKSGLPSDRFSAERTGGSVSTLTIQRTQQEDSAVYLCASSLVQGAGELFFGSGTQLSVL.